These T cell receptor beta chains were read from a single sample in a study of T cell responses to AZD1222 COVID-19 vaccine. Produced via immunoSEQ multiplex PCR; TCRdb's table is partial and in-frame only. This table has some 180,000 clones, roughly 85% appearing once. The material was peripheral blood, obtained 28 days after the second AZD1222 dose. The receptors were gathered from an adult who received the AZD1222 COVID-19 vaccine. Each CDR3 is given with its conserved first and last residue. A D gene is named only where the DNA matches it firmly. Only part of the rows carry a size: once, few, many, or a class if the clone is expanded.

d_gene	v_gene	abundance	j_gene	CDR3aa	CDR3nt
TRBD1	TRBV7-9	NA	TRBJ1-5	CASSRGQGVNQPQHF	TGTGCCAGCAGCCGGGGACAGGGGGTCAATCAGCCCCAGCATTTT
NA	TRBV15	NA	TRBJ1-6	CATSRAQVVNSPLHF	TGTGCCACCAGCAGAGCACAGGTTGTCAATTCACCCCTCCACTTT
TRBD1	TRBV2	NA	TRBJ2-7	CASKGGVRDRGYEQYF	TGTGCCAGCAAGGGAGGGGTTCGGGACAGGGGTTACGAGCAGTACTTC
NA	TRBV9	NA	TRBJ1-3	CASSVEVTPSGNTIYF	TGTGCCAGCAGCGTAGAGGTGACACCTTCTGGAAACACCATATATTTT
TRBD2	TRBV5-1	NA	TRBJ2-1	CASSLSGDDNEQFF	TGCGCCAGCAGCCTTAGCGGGGACGACAATGAGCAGTTCTTC
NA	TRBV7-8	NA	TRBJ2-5	CASSHQGRGGMRKETQYF	TGTGCCAGCAGCCACCAGGGGAGGGGGGGAATGAGAAAAGAGACCCAGTACTTC
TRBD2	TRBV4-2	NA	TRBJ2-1	CASSPGGSSGGEEQFF	TGTGCCAGCAGCCCCGGCGGGAGTAGCGGGGGGGAAGAGCAGTTCTTC
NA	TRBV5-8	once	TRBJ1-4	CASSLGDPGEKLFF	TGTGCCAGCAGCTTGGGGGACCCTGGCGAAAAACTGTTTTTT
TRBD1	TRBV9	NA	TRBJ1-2	CASSKTTGGPTSYGYTF	TGTGCCAGCAGCAAAACGACAGGGGGTCCCACATCTTACGGCTACACCTTC
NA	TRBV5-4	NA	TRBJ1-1	CASSLGVNTEAFF	TGTGCCAGCAGCTTGGGAGTGAACACTGAAGCTTTCTTT
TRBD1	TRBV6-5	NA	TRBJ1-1	CASSKSGTGNTEAFF	TGTGCCAGCAGTAAATCCGGGACAGGGAACACTGAAGCTTTCTTT
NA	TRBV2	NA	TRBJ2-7	CASRREALYEQYF	TGTGCCAGCAGAAGAGAGGCACTCTACGAGCAGTACTTC
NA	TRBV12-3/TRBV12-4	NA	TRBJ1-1	CASKRTANTEAFF	TGTGCCAGCAAAAGGACAGCGAACACTGAAGCTTTCTTT
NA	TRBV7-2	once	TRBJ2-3	CASSSGSVPGKQYF	TGTGCCAGCAGCTCAGGATCGGTGCCGGGGAAGCAGTATTTT
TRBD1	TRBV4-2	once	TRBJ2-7	CASSPAAGGYEQYF	TGTGCCAGCAGCCCCGCGGCAGGGGGTTACGAGCAGTACTTC
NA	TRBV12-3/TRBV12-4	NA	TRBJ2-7	CASSFLDEQYF	TGTGCCAGCAGTTTCTTAGACGAGCAGTACTTC
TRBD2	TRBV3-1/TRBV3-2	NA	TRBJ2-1	CASSQGGGWNNEQFF	TGTGCCAGCAGCCAAGGCGGGGGTTGGAACAATGAGCAGTTCTTC
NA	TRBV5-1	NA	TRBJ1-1	CASRGRAEAFF	TGCGCCAGCAGGGGTAGGGCTGAAGCTTTCTTT
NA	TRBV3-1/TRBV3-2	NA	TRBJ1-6	CASSQDPAGNSPLHF	TGTGCCAGCAGCCAAGATCCGGCAGGTAATTCACCCCTCCACTTT
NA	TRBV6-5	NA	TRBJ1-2	CASTDPGYGYTF	TGTGCCAGCACCGATCCAGGGTATGGCTACACCTTC
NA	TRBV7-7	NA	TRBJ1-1	CASSLIGPDTEAFF	TGTGCCAGCAGCTTAATTGGCCCTGACACTGAAGCTTTCTTT
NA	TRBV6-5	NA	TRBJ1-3	CASSYFQGPGNTIYF	TGTGCCAGCAGTTACTTTCAGGGGCCTGGAAACACCATATATTTT
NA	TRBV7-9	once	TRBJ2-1	CAAGKGAYNEQFF	TGCGCAGCGGGGAAGGGGGCCTACAATGAGCAGTTCTTC
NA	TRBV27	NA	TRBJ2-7	CASTRGGEQYF	TGTGCCAGCACGCGTGGGGGCGAGCAGTACTTC
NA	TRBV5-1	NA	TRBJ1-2	CASSLDGGSGGYTF	TGCGCCAGCAGCTTGGATGGGGGCTCGGGAGGCTACACCTTC
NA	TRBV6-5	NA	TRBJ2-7	CASTRGTASYEQYF	TGTGCCAGCACCCGCGGGACAGCCTCCTACGAGCAGTACTTC
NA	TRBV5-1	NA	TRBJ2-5	CASSLQGRQEETQYF	TGCGCCAGCAGCTTGCAGGGGAGACAAGAAGAGACCCAGTACTTC
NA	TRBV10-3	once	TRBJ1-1	CAIRGGGTEAFF	TGTGCCATCAGGGGAGGAGGCACTGAAGCTTTCTTT
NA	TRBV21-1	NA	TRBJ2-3	CASRGQGIHSTDTQYF	TGTGCCAGCAGGGGACAGGGAATCCATAGCACAGATACGCAGTATTTT
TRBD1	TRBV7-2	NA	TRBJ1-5	CASSSDRVQPQHF	TGTGCCAGCAGCTCGGACAGGGTTCAGCCCCAGCATTTT
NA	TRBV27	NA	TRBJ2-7	CASSLLGGEQYF	TGTGCCAGCAGTTTATTGGGGGGCGAGCAGTACTTC
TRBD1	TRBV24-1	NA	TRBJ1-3	CATSDLQDRDSGNTIYF	TGTGCCACCAGTGATTTGCAGGACAGGGACTCTGGAAACACCATATATTTT
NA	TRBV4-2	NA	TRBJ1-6	CASRIGEADNSPLHF	TGTGCCAGCAGGATTGGAGAGGCGGATAATTCACCCCTCCACTTT
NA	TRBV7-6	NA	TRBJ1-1	CASSLGWPEGTEAFF	TGTGCCAGCAGCTTAGGGTGGCCCGAAGGCACTGAAGCTTTCTTT
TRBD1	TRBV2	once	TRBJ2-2	CASTDREGLSGELFF	TGTGCCAGCACCGACAGGGAAGGGCTGTCCGGGGAGCTGTTTTTT
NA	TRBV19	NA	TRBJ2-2	CASRTDHANTGELFF	TGTGCCAGTAGGACAGACCACGCGAACACCGGGGAGCTGTTTTTT
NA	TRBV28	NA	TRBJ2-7	CASSPPGRSTYEQYF	TGTGCCAGCAGTCCACCGGGACGGTCTACCTACGAGCAGTACTTC
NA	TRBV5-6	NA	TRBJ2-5	CASSVTGQETQYF	TGTGCCAGCAGCGTGACAGGCCAAGAGACCCAGTACTTC
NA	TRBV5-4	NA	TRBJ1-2	CASSLGRNYGYTF	TGTGCCAGCAGCTTGGGACGGAACTATGGCTACACCTTC
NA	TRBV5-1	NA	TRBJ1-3	CASSLLSGNTIYF	TGCGCCAGCAGCCTCCTCTCTGGAAACACCATATATTTT
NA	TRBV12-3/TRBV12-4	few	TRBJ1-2	CASSYFYGYTF	TGTGCCAGCAGTTATTTCTATGGCTACACCTTC
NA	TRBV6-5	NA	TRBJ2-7	CATRVGYEQYF	TGTGCCACGAGGGTTGGCTACGAGCAGTACTTC
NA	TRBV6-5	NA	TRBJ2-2	CASSYSTLGDTGELFF	TGTGCCAGCAGTTACTCTACTCTCGGGGACACCGGGGAGCTGTTTTTT
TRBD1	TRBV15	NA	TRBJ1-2	CATSFGTGLYGYTF	TGTGCCACCAGCTTCGGGACAGGGCTTTATGGCTACACCTTC
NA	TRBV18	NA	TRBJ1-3	CASSRPDSFSGNTIYF	TGTGCCAGCTCACGGCCTGACAGTTTCTCTGGAAACACCATATATTTT
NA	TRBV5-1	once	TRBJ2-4	CASSLTTAQNIQYF	TGCGCCAGCAGCTTGACGACAGCCCAAAACATTCAGTACTTC
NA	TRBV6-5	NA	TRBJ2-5	CASSPRGGVQETQYF	TGTGCCAGCAGTCCTAGGGGGGGGGTCCAAGAGACCCAGTACTTC
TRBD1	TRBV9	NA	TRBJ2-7	CASSVTGTAYLEQYF	TGTGCCAGCAGCGTGACTGGGACAGCCTACCTCGAGCAGTACTTC
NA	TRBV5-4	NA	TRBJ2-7	CASSFQGRNEQYF	TGTGCCAGCAGCTTCCAGGGGAGGAACGAGCAGTACTTC
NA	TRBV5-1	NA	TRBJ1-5	CASSLDRVRNQPQHF	TGCGCCAGCAGCTTGGACAGGGTAAGGAATCAGCCCCAGCATTTT
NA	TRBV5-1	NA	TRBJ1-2	CASSLFGGLNYGYTF	TGCGCCAGCAGCTTGTTTGGGGGCCTTAACTATGGCTACACCTTC
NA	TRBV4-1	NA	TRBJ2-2	CASSQGGLGGELFF	TGCGCCAGCAGCCAAGGGGGCCTCGGTGGGGAGCTGTTTTTT
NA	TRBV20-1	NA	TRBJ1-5	CSASWQGGNQPQHF	TGCAGTGCTAGTTGGCAGGGTGGTAATCAGCCCCAGCATTTT
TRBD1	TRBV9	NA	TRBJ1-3	CASSADRGSGNTIYF	TGTGCCAGCAGCGCCGACAGGGGATCTGGAAACACCATATATTTT